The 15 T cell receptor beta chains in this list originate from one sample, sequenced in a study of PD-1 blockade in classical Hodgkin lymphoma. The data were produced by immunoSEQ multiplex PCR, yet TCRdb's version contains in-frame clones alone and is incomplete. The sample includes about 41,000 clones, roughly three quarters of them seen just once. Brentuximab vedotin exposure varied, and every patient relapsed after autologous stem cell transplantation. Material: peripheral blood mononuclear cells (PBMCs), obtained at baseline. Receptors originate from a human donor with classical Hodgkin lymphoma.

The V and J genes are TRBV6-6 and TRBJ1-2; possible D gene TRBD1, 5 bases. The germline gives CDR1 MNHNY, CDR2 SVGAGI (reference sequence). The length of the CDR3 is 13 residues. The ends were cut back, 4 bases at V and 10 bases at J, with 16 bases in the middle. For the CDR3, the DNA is TGTGCCAGCAGTTCCAGGGAGGATTGGGACTACACCTTC. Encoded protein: CASSSREDWDYTF.

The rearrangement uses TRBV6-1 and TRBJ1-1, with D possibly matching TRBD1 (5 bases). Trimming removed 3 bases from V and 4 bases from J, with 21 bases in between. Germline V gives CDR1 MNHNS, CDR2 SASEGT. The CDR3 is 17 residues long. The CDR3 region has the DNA TGTGCCAGCAGTGATTTCAGGGACCCGTCGACCGGCACTGAAGCTTTCTTT. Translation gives CASSDFRDPSTGTEAFF.

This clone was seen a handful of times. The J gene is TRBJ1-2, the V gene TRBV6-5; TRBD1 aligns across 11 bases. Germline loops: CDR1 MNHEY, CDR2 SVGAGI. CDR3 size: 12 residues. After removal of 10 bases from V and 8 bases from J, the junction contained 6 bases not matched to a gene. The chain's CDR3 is CATRTGGVGYTF. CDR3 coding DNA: TGTGCCACCCGGACAGGGGGCGTCGGCTACACCTTC.

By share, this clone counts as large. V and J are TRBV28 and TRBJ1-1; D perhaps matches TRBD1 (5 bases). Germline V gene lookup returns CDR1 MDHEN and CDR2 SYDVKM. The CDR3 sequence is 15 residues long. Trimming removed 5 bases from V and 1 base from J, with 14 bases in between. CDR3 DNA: TGTGCCAGCAGTCTCCGCGGGGCGGCGAACACTGAAGCTTTCTTT. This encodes CASSLRGAANTEAFF. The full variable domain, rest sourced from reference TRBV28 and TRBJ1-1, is DVKVTQSSRYLVKRTGEKVFLECVQDMDHENMFWYRQDPGLGLRLIYFSYDVKMKEKGDIPEGYSVSREKKERFSLILESASTNQTSMYLCASSLRGAANTEAFFGQGTRLTVV.

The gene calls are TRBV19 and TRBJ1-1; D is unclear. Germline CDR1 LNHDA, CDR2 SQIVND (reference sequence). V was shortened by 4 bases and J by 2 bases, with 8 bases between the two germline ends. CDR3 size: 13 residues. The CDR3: CASSRRINTEAFF. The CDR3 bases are TGTGCCAGTAGTAGGCGGATTAACACTGAAGCTTTCTTT.

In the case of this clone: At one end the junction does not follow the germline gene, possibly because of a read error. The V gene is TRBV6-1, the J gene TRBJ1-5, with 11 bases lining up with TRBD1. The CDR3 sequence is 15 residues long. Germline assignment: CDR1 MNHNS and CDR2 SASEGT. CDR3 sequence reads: CASSERTGGNQPQHF. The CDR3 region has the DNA TGTGCCAGCAGTGAGAGGACAGGGGGCAACCAGCCCCAGCATTTT.

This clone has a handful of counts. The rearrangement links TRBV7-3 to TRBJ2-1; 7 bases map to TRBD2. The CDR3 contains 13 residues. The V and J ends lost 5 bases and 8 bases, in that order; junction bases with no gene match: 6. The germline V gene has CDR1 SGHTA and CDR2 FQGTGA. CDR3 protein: CASSPGGYDEQFF. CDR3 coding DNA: TGTGCCAGCAGCCCGGGAGGTTACGATGAGCAGTTCTTC.

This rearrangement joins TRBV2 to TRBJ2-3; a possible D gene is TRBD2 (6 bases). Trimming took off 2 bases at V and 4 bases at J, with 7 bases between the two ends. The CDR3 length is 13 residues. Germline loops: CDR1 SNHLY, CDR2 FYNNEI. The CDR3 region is CASSETSSDTQYF. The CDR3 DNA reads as TGTGCCAGCAGTGAAACTAGCTCAGATACGCAGTATTTT. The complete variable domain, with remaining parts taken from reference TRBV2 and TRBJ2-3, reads EPEVTQTPSHQVTQMGQEVILRCVPISNHLYFYWYRQILGQKVEFLVSFYNNEISEKSEIFDDQFSVERPDGSNFTLKIRSTKLEDSAMYFCASSETSSDTQYFGPGTRLTVL.

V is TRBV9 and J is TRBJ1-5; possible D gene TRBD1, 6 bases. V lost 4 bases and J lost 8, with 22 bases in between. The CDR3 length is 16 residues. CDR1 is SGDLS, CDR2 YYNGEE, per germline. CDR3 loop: CASSPWDKVGVKPQHF. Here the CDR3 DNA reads TGTGCCAGCAGCCCGTGGGACAAAGTGGGGGTGAAGCCCCAGCATTTT.

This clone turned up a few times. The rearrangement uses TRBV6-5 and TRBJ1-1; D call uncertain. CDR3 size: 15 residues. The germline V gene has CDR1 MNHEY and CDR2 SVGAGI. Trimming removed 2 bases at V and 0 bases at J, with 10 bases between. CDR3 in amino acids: CASSYVLVMNTEAFF. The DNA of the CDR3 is TGTGCCAGCAGTTACGTCCTCGTGATGAACACTGAAGCTTTCTTT.

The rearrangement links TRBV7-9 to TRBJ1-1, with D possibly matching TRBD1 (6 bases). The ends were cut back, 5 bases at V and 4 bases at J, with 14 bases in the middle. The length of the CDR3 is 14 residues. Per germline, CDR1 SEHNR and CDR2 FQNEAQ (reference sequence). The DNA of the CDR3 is TGTGCCAGCAGCAGGGGGTGGAGGGGCACTGAAGCTTTCTTT. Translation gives CASSRGWRGTEAFF.

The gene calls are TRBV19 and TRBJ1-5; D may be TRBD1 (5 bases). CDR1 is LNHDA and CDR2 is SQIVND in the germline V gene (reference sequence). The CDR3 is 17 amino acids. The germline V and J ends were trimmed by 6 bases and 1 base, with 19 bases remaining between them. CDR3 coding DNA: TGTGCCAGTAGGACCATGTGGCGGGAGGGGAGCAATCAGCCCCAGCATTTT. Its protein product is CASRTMWREGSNQPQHF.

CDR3 in amino acids: CASKVAGEGDYGYTF. DNA of the CDR3: TGTGCCAGTAAGGTGGCAGGGGAAGGGGACTATGGCTACACCTTC. The genes are TRBV19 and TRBJ1-2; maybe TRBD1 (6 bases). The CDR3 runs to 15 residues. Germline CDR1 reads LNHDA; CDR2 reads SQIVND (reference sequence). V was pared by 7 bases and J by 3 bases, with 18 bases between.

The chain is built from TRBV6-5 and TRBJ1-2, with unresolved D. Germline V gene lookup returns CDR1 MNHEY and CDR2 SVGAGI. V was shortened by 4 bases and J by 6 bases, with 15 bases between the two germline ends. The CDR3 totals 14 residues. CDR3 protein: CASSSKIRLDGYTF. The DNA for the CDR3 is TGTGCCAGCAGTTCTAAAATTCGCCTAGATGGCTACACCTTC.

CDR3 region: CASSLRQGSGNTIYF. The CDR3 DNA sequence: TGTGCCAGCAGTCTCCGACAGGGATCTGGAAACACCATATATTTT. The chain joins TRBV6-6 to TRBJ1-3; TRBD1 matches at 7 bases. CDR1 is MNHNY and CDR2 is SVGAGI in the germline V gene (reference sequence). The trim removed 5 bases at V and 1 base at J, leaving 5 bases unmatched. CDR3 length: 15 residues.